This passage covers 22 T cell receptor beta chains from one sample sequenced in a study of blood T cell repertoires in COVID-19. Clones were read by immunoSEQ multiplex PCR, and TCRdb kept only the in-frame ones, dropping some. The sample holds some 180,000 clones; nearly 80% are singletons and the top ten take approximately 15%. Material: PBMCs or T cells enriched from blood (not recorded which). These receptors were collected from a man in his fifties or sixties who had been exposed to COVID-19.

The V gene is TRBV5-1, the J gene TRBJ2-5; the match to TRBD2 covers 7 bases. Germline lookup yields CDR1 SGHRS and CDR2 YFSETQ. J was trimmed by 5 bases and V by 5 bases; bases with no gene match: 9. This CDR3 is built from 14 residues. The DNA of the CDR3 is TGCGCCAGCAGGACCGAGGGAGGGTTGGAGACCCAGTACTTC. This encodes CASRTEGGLETQYF.

The chain employs TRBV25-1 and TRBJ1-1; D is possibly TRBD1 (5 bases). Germline V gene lookup returns CDR1 MGHDK and CDR2 SYGVNS. This CDR3 comprises 12 residues. V dropped 4 bases and J dropped 6 bases, with 9 bases sitting between them. The CDR3: CASSGGEAEAFF. CDR3 nucleotide sequence: TGTGCCAGCAGTGGGGGGGAGGCTGAAGCTTTCTTT.

The chain links TRBV9 to TRBJ1-5; perhaps TRBD1 as D (6 bases). Looked up from germline, CDR1 is SGDLS and CDR2 is YYNGEE. The CDR3 has 15 residues. The ends were cut back, 2 bases at V and 0 bases at J, with 9 bases in the middle. In nucleotides, the CDR3 is TGTGCCAGCAGCGTTTCAGGGGATAGCAATCAGCCCCAGCATTTT. Its translation: CASSVSGDSNQPQHF.

The CDR3 region is CASSVRTGQNYGYTF. DNA of the CDR3: TGTGCCAGTAGTGTTCGGACAGGGCAGAACTATGGCTACACCTTC. The chain carries TRBV19 and TRBJ1-2, with 8 bases fitting TRBD1. V shed 5 bases, J shed 2 bases, and the junction held 7 bases outside the gene matches. Per germline, CDR1 LNHDA and CDR2 SQIVND (reference sequence). The CDR3 extends over 15 amino acids. Full variable domain (rest looked up from reference TRBV19 and TRBJ1-2): DGGITQSPKYLFRKEGQNVTLSCEQNLNHDAMYWYRQDPGQGLRLIYYSQIVNDFQKGDIAEGYSVSREKKESFPLTVTSAQKNPTAFYLCASSVRTGQNYGYTFGSGTRLTVV.

The chain recombines TRBV9 with TRBJ2-1; 13 bases fit TRBD2. Germline trimming cut 3 bases from V and 5 bases from J; bases unmatched to any gene: 14. The germline gives CDR1 SGDLS, CDR2 YYNGEE. CDR3 size: 19 residues. CDR3 in amino acids: CASSGGGLAGSSVDNEQFF. The CDR3 nucleotides are TGTGCCAGCAGCGGCGGGGGACTAGCGGGATCGAGTGTCGACAATGAGCAGTTCTTC.

This sequence joins TRBV19 and TRBJ1-1; 7 nucleotides agree with TRBD1. From germline, CDR1 is LNHDA and CDR2 SQIVND (reference sequence). This CDR3 comprises 14 residues. With V trimmed by 5 bases and J by 1 base, 4 bases remained unmatched. CDR3 in amino acids: CASSPWTGNTEAFF. The DNA of the CDR3 is TGTGCCAGTAGTCCTTGGACAGGGAACACTGAAGCTTTCTTT.

V and J are TRBV6-5 and TRBJ1-5; 8 nucleotides match TRBD1. The CDR3 contains 15 residues. J gave up 5 bases and V 0 bases, and 3 bases lay outside the gene matches. CDR1 is MNHEY, CDR2 SVGAGI, per germline. Written as DNA, the CDR3 is TGTGCCAGCAGTTACTCCCAGGGGGCGTATCAGCCCCAGCATTTT. Its translation: CASSYSQGAYQPQHF.

This clone turned up a few times. The chain employs TRBV29-1 and TRBJ2-7; 7 bases are a match to TRBD2. J lost 0 bases, V lost 6 bases, and 8 bases had no gene match. The CDR3 totals 14 residues. The germline V gene has CDR1 SQVTM and CDR2 ANQGSEA. CDR3 bases: TGCAGCGTGAATCGGGGAGGGAGCTCCTACGAGCAGTACTTC. Protein sequence: CSVNRGGSSYEQYF.

The V call is TRBV9, the J call TRBJ1-1, with D maybe TRBD1 (6 bases). Trimming left V 4 bases short and J 7 bases short, with 14 bases between. CDR3 size: 13 residues. The germline V gene encodes CDR1 SGDLS and CDR2 YYNGEE. In DNA form, the CDR3 reads TGTGCCAGCAGCTCCCGTGGGGGCAGTGAAGCTTTCTTT. As protein: CASSSRGGSEAFF.

The chain recombines TRBV24-1 with TRBJ2-2; possibly TRBD2 for D (7 bases). The germline V gene encodes CDR1 KGHDR and CDR2 SFDVKD. There are 14 residues in the CDR3. Trimming shortened V by 8 bases and J by 7 bases, and 16 bases separated the two germline ends. The CDR3 loop reads CATKGPGEGGELFF. Here the CDR3 DNA reads TGTGCCACCAAAGGCCCAGGGGAGGGCGGGGAGCTGTTTTTT.

This rearrangement joins TRBV28 to TRBJ2-7; 8 bases fit TRBD1. Germline CDR1 reads MDHEN; CDR2 reads SYDVKM. This CDR3 has 14 amino acids. V lost 8 bases to trimming and J lost 3 bases; unmatched junction nucleotides: 9. In nucleotides, the CDR3 is TGTGCCAGCTCTTCGACAGGGGATCTCTACGAGCAGTACTTC. It translates to CASSSTGDLYEQYF.

The chain is built from TRBV20-1 and TRBJ2-7, with D hard to call. CDR1 is DFQATT, CDR2 SNEGSKA, per germline (reference sequence). The CDR3 is made up of 10 amino acids. Trimming cost V 6 bases and J 3 bases, with 6 bases left between them. The CDR3 reads CSAQYYEQYF. DNA for the CDR3: TGCAGTGCCCAGTACTACGAGCAGTACTTC.

This clone has only a few counts. The chain is built from TRBV12-3 or TRBV12-4 and TRBJ1-1; D is unresolved. The CDR3 extends over 13 amino acids. The V end lost 10 bases, the J end lost 0 bases, and 12 bases lay between the germline ends. CDR3 DNA: TGTGCCACCACATTTCGGGTGAACACTGAAGCTTTCTTT. It translates to CATTFRVNTEAFF.

CDR3 region: CASSSRTGRHQPQHF. In DNA, the CDR3 is TGTGCCAGTAGTTCCCGGACAGGGAGGCATCAGCCCCAGCATTTT. This chain uses TRBV19 with TRBJ1-5; 8 bases fit TRBD1. CDR1 is LNHDA, CDR2 SQIVND, per germline (reference sequence). The CDR3 has 15 amino acids. Germline trimming cut 5 bases from V and 5 bases from J; bases unmatched to any gene: 8.

The chain couples TRBV5-5 to TRBJ2-5; D may be TRBD2 (5 bases). CDR3 length equals 14 residues. Per the germline V gene, CDR1 is SGHKS and CDR2 is YYEKEE (reference sequence). Trimming removed 4 bases from V and 4 bases from J, with 14 bases in between. The DNA of the CDR3 is TGTGCCAGCAGCCCCGGGCAGGCGGGAGAGACCCAGTACTTC. Residues: CASSPGQAGETQYF. Together with reference TRBV5-5 and TRBJ2-5, the CDR3 gives the full variable domain: DAGVTQSPTHLIKTRGQQVTLRCSPISGHKSVSWYQQVLGQGPQFIFQYYEKEERGRGNFPDRFSARQFPNYSSELNVNALLLGDSALYLCASSPGQAGETQYFGPGTRLLVL.

This sequence joins TRBV30 and TRBJ1-6, with TRBD1 as a possible D gene (5 bases). Germline V CDR1 and CDR2: GTSNPN, SVGIG (reference sequence). V dropped 3 bases and J dropped 0 bases, with 18 bases sitting between them. CDR3 length equals 18 residues. The CDR3 DNA is TGTGCCTGGAGGCTCAGGGTTGGGTCAGACTCCTATAATTCACCCCTCCACTTT. This gives the protein CAWRLRVGSDSYNSPLHF.

J is TRBJ2-7 and V is TRBV7-6; 7 bases are a match to TRBD2. V trimming: 5 bases; J trimming: 7 bases; junction bases outside the gene matches: 11. CDR1 and CDR2 from the germline V gene are SGHVS and FNYEAQ. The CDR3 length is 14 residues. CDR3 DNA: TGTGCCAGCAGCCGAGCGGGGAACGAGGGGGAGCAGTACTTC. It encodes CASSRAGNEGEQYF.

The chain couples TRBV5-8 to TRBJ2-7; tentative D call: TRBD1 (6 bases). V lost 2 bases and J 4 bases, leaving 10 bases between the germline ends. There are 13 residues in the CDR3. CDR1 and CDR2 (germline): SGHTS, YDEGEE. The CDR3 DNA follows: TGTGCCAGCAGCTTTTGGGGGCAGTACGAGCAGTACTTC. This translates into CASSFWGQYEQYF.

This chain links TRBV21-1 with TRBJ1-6; the D call TRBD1 from the table was never checked on the DNA. TRBV21-1 is a known pseudogene. The CDR3 is 15 amino acids. In DNA form, the CDR3 reads TGTGCCAGCATCAGAAACTTAACAGGGAATTCACCCCTCCACTTT. It is translated as CASIRNLTGNSPLHF.

The chain couples TRBV5-1 to TRBJ2-4, with 7 nucleotides matching TRBD2. Germline V gene sequence: CDR1 SGHRS, CDR2 YFSETQ. V trimming: 0 bases; J trimming: 12 bases; junction bases outside the gene matches: 3. The CDR3 consists of 12 residues. For the CDR3, the DNA is TGCGCCAGCAGCTTGGGGGAGGGCGATCAGTACTTC. Translated, it gives CASSLGEGDQYF.

The rearrangement joins TRBV2 to TRBJ1-6; 8 nucleotides align to TRBD1. Trimming at V came to 3 bases and at J to 4 bases, leaving 2 bases not matched to a gene. The CDR3 covers 15 residues. Germline-derived CDR1 and CDR2 are SNHLY and FYNNEI. The CDR3 nucleotides read TGTGCCAGCAGTGACGACAGGGGATATAATTCACCCCTCCACTTT. It is translated as CASSDDRGYNSPLHF.

The chain has TRBV16 and TRBJ2-7, with no clear D. V was cut by 0 bases and J by 9 bases, with 9 bases left in between. Germline V gene lookup returns CDR1 KGHSY and CDR2 FQNENV. This CDR3 spans 12 amino acids. The CDR3 region has the DNA TGTGCCAGCAGCCAATCTAATACTGGGCAGTACTTC. It specifies CASSQSNTGQYF.